This entry is about one T cell receptor (beta chain). Its antigen is still unknown. In the naive CD8 group, cells lacked CD45RO and were positively selected for CCR7, so terminally differentiated effector memory CD45RA+ cells were left out. Measured with immunoSEQ multiplex PCR; TCRdb has only the in-frame clones, and not every one. The table has just over 2,000,000 clones, just under 95% seen once. Between the trimmed V and J ends, which lost 0 bases and 11 bases, there was a span of 13 bases. Germline CDR1 reads MGHRA; CDR2 reads YSYEKL. This CDR3 has 14 amino acids. The sample comes from a study of shared clonotypes between healthy human individuals. Regarding the study as a whole: Owing to a small donor count, the genetic and exposure-history diversity represented was limited.

The receptor comes from a man in his late teens or twenties in good health. Material for sequencing was naive CD8+ T cells sorted from blood. The chain has TRBV4-1 and TRBJ2-2; maybe TRBD2 (7 bases). CDR3 loop: CASSQEGGVRELFF. CDR3 bases: TGCGCCAGCAGCCAAGAAGGGGGGGTGCGAGAGCTGTTTTTT.